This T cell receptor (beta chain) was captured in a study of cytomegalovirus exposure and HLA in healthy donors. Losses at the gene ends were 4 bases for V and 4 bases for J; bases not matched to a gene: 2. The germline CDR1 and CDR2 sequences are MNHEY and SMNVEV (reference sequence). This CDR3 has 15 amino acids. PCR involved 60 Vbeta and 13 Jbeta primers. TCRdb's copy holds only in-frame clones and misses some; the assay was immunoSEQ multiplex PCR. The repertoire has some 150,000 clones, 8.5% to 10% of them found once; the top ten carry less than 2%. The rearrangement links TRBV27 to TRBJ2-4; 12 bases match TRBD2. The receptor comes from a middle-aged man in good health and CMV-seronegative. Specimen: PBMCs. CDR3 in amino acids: CASSSLAGGKNIQYF. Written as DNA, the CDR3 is TGTGCCAGCAGTTCTCTAGCGGGAGGGAAAAACATTCAGTACTTC.